This T cell receptor (beta chain) was identified during a study of human T cells and chemical hapten exposure. Across the whole study: The study patch tested 0.01% DPC on the upper back and read results at 6 days. Per-sample TCR yield variation was attributed mainly to small pooled library volume differences.

TCRdb reprocessed the RACE reads with MiXCR, giving one entry per CDR3 protein. The data hold approximately 260,000 distinct CDR3 sequences, with approximately 7.5% observed a single time. A remark on this clonotype: Its specificity is unknown.

Described time point: pre-sensitization, week 0. Treatment denoted: therapeutic diphenylcyclopropenone sensitization with weekly scalp DPC. Study-wide results and limits: Expanded TCR counts at PT1 went up together with patch test score, a positive correlation. Expanded TCRs showed more large CDR3 clusters than pre-sensitization or healthy control sets.

CDR1 is SGHTA and CDR2 is FQGNSA in the germline V gene. V lost 5 bases and J lost 4; bases outside the gene matches: 22. The CDR3 consists of 19 residues. This sequence joins TRBV7-2 and TRBJ1-2; 7 bases map to TRBD1. The starting material was whole blood, obtained in connection with sensitization to the hapten diphenylcyclopropenone (DPC). The receptor was isolated from a man between 18 and 35 years old with alopecia areata. Some clones in this sample may be carry-over from other donors' samples. CDR3 in amino acids: CASSRHSIDRAKLLYGYTF. The CDR3 DNA sequence: TGTGCCAGCAGCCGTCACAGTATCGACAGGGCCAAACTTCTCTATGGCTACACCTTC.